This T cell receptor beta chain was profiled in a study of read filtering for tumor transcriptome and immune sequencing. Across the study: Among patients, 17 were male and 14 female, aged about 47 to 85 (mean approximately 64). R-ISS stage counts were eight or nine for I, 15 to 20 for II, 7 for III.

Concerning this clonotype: A single base separates this from a much larger clone, so it may be a read error.

Every patient had bone marrow sampled while the disease was active. J was trimmed by 5 bases and V by 5 bases; bases with no gene match: 14. This CDR3 region has 17 residues. From 300 to 450 ng of RNA, a library with molecular barcoded alpha/delta and beta/gamma adaptors was made. TCRdb fed the reads into MiXCR, producing one record per CDR3 protein. The table has more than 45,000 distinct CDR3 sequences, 10% to 15% seen once. What was sequenced was a population of CD138-negative cells sorted from bone marrow. This receptor was identified in a donor older than 35 with multiple myeloma. V gene TRBV12-3 or TRBV12-4 combines with J gene TRBJ1-1, with 10 bases identical to TRBD1. The CDR3 bases are TGTGCCAGCAGTCGGACAGGGGGTGGTTTCCGGGTTACTGAAGCTTTCTTT. This translates into CASSRTGGGFRVTEAFF.